These 25 T cell receptor beta chains came from one sample sequenced in a study of tumor and adjacent non-tumor tissue in lung cancer. The template was RNA from unsorted bulk tissue. This non-tumor lung sample came from over 3 cm beyond the tumor edge. TCRbeta libraries were built with three rounds of nested PCR, modified from ARM-PCR. TCRdb called the multiplex PCR reads again in MiXCR, with one record for every CDR3 protein. The sample contains around 82,000 distinct CDR3 sequences, 70% to 90% of which appear only once. The specimen sequenced was distant non-tumor lung tissue. The receptors come from a man in his 60s with non-small cell lung cancer.

This clonotype showed up just once. A much larger clonotype is one base distant, so this may be a read error. The final CDR3 position lacks the conserved phenylalanine or tryptophan, pointing to a likely read error. This sequence joins TRBV13 and TRBJ1-1; no clear D. The CDR3 is made up of 13 amino acids. CDR1 is PRHDT and CDR2 is FYEKMQ in the germline V gene (reference sequence). Trimming took 6 bases from V and 1 from J, leaving 9 bases between them. The CDR3 DNA sequence: TGTGCCAGCAGGTCTACAGAGAACACTGAAGCTTTCTTG. This sequence encodes CASRSTENTEAFL.

As regards this clonotype: This may come from a read error, since a much larger clone is one base off. The rearrangement uses TRBV6-1 and TRBJ2-5; possibly TRBD2 for D (6 bases). CDR3 length equals 11 residues. V shed 10 bases and J shed 3 bases, with 9 bases lying between them. Germline CDR1 is MNHNS and CDR2 is SASEGT. The CDR3 reads CANRGKETQYF. The CDR3 DNA reads TGTGCCAACCGGGGGAAAGAGACCCAGTACTTC.

Comment on this clonotype: One end of the junction is discordant with germline, which a read error may explain. The chain has TRBV11-3 and TRBJ2-2; 8 bases align to TRBD2. CDR3 size: 18 residues. Germline V gives CDR1 SGHNT, CDR2 YENEEA. The CDR3 nucleotides are TGTGCCAGCAGCTCCCGGGGTGCGGGAGGATACAGATCCGGGGAGCTGCTTTTT. Its translation is CASSSRGAGGYRSGELLF.

Worth noting for this clonotype: One end of the junction fails to match germline, which may point to a read error. The rearrangement links TRBV11-2 to TRBJ1-1, with D hard to call. CDR1 is SGHAT, CDR2 FQNNGV, per germline. The CDR3 sequence is 14 residues long. The CDR3: CANSLVGSDTETFF. CDR3 bases: TGTGCCAACAGTTTAGTCGGGAGCGACACTGAAACTTTCTTT.

This clonotype was picked up many times. The J gene is TRBJ2-7, the V gene TRBV4-2; TRBD2 agrees at 7 bases. Germline CDR1 LGHNA, CDR2 YNFKEQ. This CDR3 has 16 residues. Germline trimming cut 0 bases from V and 0 bases from J; bases unmatched to any gene: 5. The chain's CDR3 is CASSQDSGTNSYEQYF. The CDR3, as DNA: TGTGCCAGCAGCCAAGACTCGGGGACTAACTCCTACGAGCAGTACTTC.

This chain joins TRBV7-3 and TRBJ1-1; 7 nucleotides match TRBD1. The V segment lost 8 bases and the J segment 2 bases; nucleotides outside the gene matches: 11. This CDR3 region has 15 residues. CDR1 SGHTA and CDR2 FQGTGA come from the germline V gene. CDR3 in amino acids: CASLRPGTVNTEAFF. The CDR3 coding sequence is TGTGCCAGCTTAAGGCCAGGGACAGTTAACACTGAAGCTTTCTTT.

Worth noting for this clonotype: This could be a read error, since a much larger clone is one nucleotide away. The J gene is TRBJ2-1, the V gene TRBV20-1; 7 bases match TRBD1. Germline loops: CDR1 DFQATT, CDR2 SNEGSKA (reference sequence). This CDR3 comprises 14 residues. CDR3 amino acids: CSAMPDRVVNERFF. The CDR3 DNA reads as TGCAGTGCCATGCCCGACAGGGTCGTCAATGAGCGGTTCTTC.

Concerning this clonotype itself: A read error may produce the germline difference seen at one junction end. The rearrangement links TRBV11-2 to TRBJ2-5; D is undetermined. The germline gives CDR1 SGHAT, CDR2 FQNNGV. This CDR3 has 13 residues. CDR3 coding DNA: TGTGCTAGCAACTATACTGGGGAAGAGACACAGTACTTC. This codes for CASNYTGEETQYF.

Details on this clonotype: Germline and junction disagree at one end, which may indicate a read error. The CDR3 nucleotides read TGTGCCAGCATTCCTATCTCTGGGGACAACGACCTGACTTTC. It translates to CASIPISGDNDLTF. The V and J genes are TRBV11-2 and TRBJ2-6; TRBD1 is a possible D gene (6 bases). CDR1 is SGHAT and CDR2 is FQNNGV in the germline V gene. CDR3 length: 14 residues. The full variable domain, with the rest looked up from reference TRBV11-2 and TRBJ2-6, is EAGVAQSPRYKIIEKRQSVAFWCNPISGHATLYWYQQILGQGPKLLIQFQNNGVVDDSQLPKDRFSAERLKGVDSTLKIQPAKLEDSAVYLCASIPISGDNDLTFGAGSRLTVL.

Points on this clonotype: The junction shows a germline mismatch at one end, possibly a read error. The gene calls are TRBV4-2 and TRBJ2-1; TRBD2 might be the D (6 bases). This CDR3 is 12 amino acids long. Germline CDR1 and CDR2: LGHNA and YNFKEQ. CDR3 residues: CANSQAGTPRFF. CDR3 sequence (DNA): TGTGCCAACAGCCAAGCCGGGACTCCTCGGTTCTTC.

About this clonotype: The junction differs from germline at one of its ends, possibly a read error. The chain couples TRBV5-4 to TRBJ2-1; 8 bases map to TRBD1. CDR3 length equals 14 residues. Germline V CDR1 and CDR2: SGHNT, YYREEE (reference sequence). The DNA for the CDR3 is TGTGCCATCAGCCGACAGGGGTCCAAGAATGAGCAGTTCTTC. This translates into CAISRQGSKNEQFF.

This clonotype was counted once. The junction departs from the called germline gene at one end, perhaps through a read error. The rearrangement joins TRBV4-2 to TRBJ2-3, with 8 positions matching TRBD2. CDR3 length: 16 residues. CDR1 and CDR2 (germline): LGHNA, YNFKEQ. CDR3 nucleotide sequence: TGTGCCAGCAGCCCTCCTAGCGGGTGCCAAACAGATACGCAGTGTTTT. It yields the protein CASSPPSGCQTDTQCF.

About this clonotype: Relative to the germline gene, one junction end is altered; a read error may explain this. The rearrangement uses TRBV20-1 and TRBJ2-1; D perhaps matches TRBD2 (6 bases). The CDR3 totals 13 residues. Germline V gives CDR1 DFQATT, CDR2 SNEGSKA (reference sequence). CDR3 in amino acids: CSARGPAGYDQLF. The CDR3 bases are TGCAGTGCTAGAGGGCCAGCGGGCTATGATCAGCTCTTC.

This chain joins TRBV10-3 and TRBJ1-6; D is uncertain. The CDR3 is 15 residues long. Germline-derived CDR1 and CDR2 are ENHRY and SYGVKD. Deletions cut 10 bases from V and 0 bases from J, with 13 bases between. Here the CDR3 DNA reads TGTGCCACCGCGGACGAGGGCTCCTATAATTCACCCCTCCACTTT. Protein: CATADEGSYNSPLHF.

Notes on this clonotype: This is likely a read error, given that the CDR3 carries no conserved phenylalanine or tryptophan at its end. The chain joins TRBV4-1 to TRBJ2-7; the match to TRBD1 covers 7 bases. CDR1 MGHRA and CDR2 YSYEKL come from the germline V gene. The length of the CDR3 is 15 residues. The CDR3 region is CASIQSGTEAYEQYS. CDR3 bases: TGCGCCAGCATCCAATCCGGGACAGAGGCCTACGAGCAGTACTCC.

As to this clonotype: Given a much more abundant clone one base away, this may be a read error. The J gene is TRBJ2-1, the V gene TRBV7-9; 8 bases map to TRBD1. The germline V gene has CDR1 SEHNR and CDR2 FQNEAQ (reference sequence). The CDR3 has 14 amino acids. Here the CDR3 DNA reads TGTGCCATCAGCACGGGACAGGTCGACAATGAGCAGTTCTTC. Residues: CAISTGQVDNEQFF.

About this clonotype: A read error is likely, as this CDR3 ends without the conserved phenylalanine or tryptophan. V gene TRBV11-2 combines with J gene TRBJ1-6; D unresolved. Trimming shortened V by 1 base and J by 5 bases, and 9 bases separated the two germline ends. The V gene's germline CDR1 is SGHAT and CDR2 FQNNGV. CDR3 length equals 15 residues. CDR3 protein: CASSLGWYNNSPLHL. The CDR3 region has the DNA TGTGCCAGCAGCTTAGGATGGTACAATAATTCACCCCTCCACCTT.

The sample holds many counts of this clonotype. This rearrangement joins TRBV11-2 to TRBJ2-1, with D perhaps given as TRBD1 or TRBD2 (5 bases each). The germline CDR1 and CDR2 sequences are SGHAT and FQNNGV. Trimming left V 4 bases short and J 10 bases short, with 11 bases between. CDR3 length: 12 amino acids. Here the CDR3 DNA reads TGTGCCAGCAGCTCCTTTGGGGGAGAGCAGTTCTTC. Amino acid sequence: CASSSFGGEQFF.

With regard to this clonotype: Its ends do not fully match the called genes, so a read error is possible. The J gene is TRBJ2-3, the V gene TRBV20-1, with D possibly TRBD2 on 7 matching bases. The CDR3 length is 14 residues. Per the germline V gene, CDR1 is DFQATT and CDR2 is SNEGSKA (reference sequence). As DNA, the CDR3 is TGCGGTGCCTCGGACATCCGGGGGGCAAATACGCAGTATTTT. This encodes CGASDIRGANTQYF.

By share, this clonotype counts as medium-sized. J is TRBJ1-4 and V is TRBV11-3; weak D call: TRBD1 (5 bases). Germline V gives CDR1 SGHNT, CDR2 YENEEA. V lost 7 bases to trimming and J lost 8 bases, with 14 bases between them. This CDR3 has 13 residues. The CDR3 loop reads CASMGQDREKLFF. Here the CDR3 DNA reads TGTGCCAGCATGGGGCAGGATCGGGAAAAACTGTTTTTT.

A remark on this clonotype: The junction departs from the called germline gene at one end, perhaps through a read error. The chain employs TRBV7-8 and TRBJ2-3, with 7 nucleotides matching TRBD2. Germline V gives CDR1 SGHVS, CDR2 FQNEAQ. The CDR3 covers 17 residues. The chain's CDR3 is CASSLSPAGRVRDTQYF. The CDR3 DNA reads TGTGCTAGCAGCTTATCCCCCGCGGGGAGGGTCAGAGATACGCAGTATTTT.

A remark on this clonotype: A much more abundant neighbour one base away suggests this may be a read error. The chain employs TRBV6-2 or TRBV6-3 and TRBJ2-7; no reliable D call. CDR1 MNHEY and CDR2 SVGEGT come from the germline V gene. V was trimmed by 6 bases and J by 1 base, leaving 28 bases between them. The CDR3 is 19 residues long. This CDR3 is CASSSISVRIEKKSYEQYF. Written as DNA, the CDR3 is TGTGCCAGCAGCTCCATTTCGGTTAGAATTGAAAAAAAGTCCTACGAGCAGTACTTC.

CDR3 coding DNA: TGTGCCAGCGGCTCAGTTGAACAGGACAATGAGCAGTTCTTC. Its translation: CASGSVEQDNEQFF. This chain connects TRBV11-2 to TRBJ2-1; a weak D match, TRBD1 (5 bases). This CDR3 is built from 14 residues. The germline V gene has CDR1 SGHAT and CDR2 FQNNGV. V shed 8 bases and J shed 5 bases, with 16 bases lying between them. Based on the CDR3 plus reference TRBV11-2 and TRBJ2-1, the full variable domain is EAGVAQSPRYKIIEKRQSVAFWCNPISGHATLYWYQQILGQGPKLLIQFQNNGVVDDSQLPKDRFSAERLKGVDSTLKIQPAKLEDSAVYLCASGSVEQDNEQFFGPGTRLTVL.

Concerning this clonotype itself: One end of the junction fails to match germline, which may point to a read error. This chain connects TRBV12-3 or TRBV12-4 to TRBJ2-7; 8 bases are shared with TRBD1. The CDR3 length is 15 residues. CDR3 sequence (DNA): TGTGCCGGCAGCCAGACAGGGGACGTCTTCTACGAGCAGTACTTC. It codes for CAGSQTGDVFYEQYF.

A note on this clonotype: One junction end does not reproduce the germline sequence, and a read error may be involved. The genes are TRBV11-2 and TRBJ2-5, with TRBD2 identical over 7 bases. This CDR3 has 16 residues. Germline CDR1 is SGHAT and CDR2 is FQNNGV. The CDR3 nucleotides read TGTGCCATCAGCTCCACAATGGGAGGGCCAATGGAGACCCAGTACTTC. This sequence encodes CAISSTMGGPMETQYF.